This entry concerns a single TCR beta chain. Its antigen is unknown. This table comes from immunoSEQ multiplex PCR, and its TCRdb copy is limited to in-frame clones, with some not included. The sample carries 2.3 million or so clones, 80% to 95% recorded once. V lost 4 bases and J 5 bases, leaving 13 bases between the germline ends. This CDR3 is built from 14 residues. CDR1 is SGDLS, CDR2 YYNGEE, per germline. This sample was taken from a study of shared clonotypes between healthy human individuals. Findings and caveats of the study: It was expected that sequencing depth would affect clonotype sharing among donors.

The receptor was isolated from a man between 18 and 29 years old in good health. Some clones in this sample may be carry-over from other donors' samples. The chain is built from TRBV9 and TRBJ2-1, with D perhaps TRBD1 or TRBD2 (6 bases each). The sequencing sample was made of naive CD4+ T cells from PBMCs. The sample's subset: CD45RA+ positively selected. The CDR3, as DNA: TGTGCCAGCAGCTGGGGGCGGGGTAACAATGAGCAGTTCTTC. Translation gives CASSWGRGNNEQFF.